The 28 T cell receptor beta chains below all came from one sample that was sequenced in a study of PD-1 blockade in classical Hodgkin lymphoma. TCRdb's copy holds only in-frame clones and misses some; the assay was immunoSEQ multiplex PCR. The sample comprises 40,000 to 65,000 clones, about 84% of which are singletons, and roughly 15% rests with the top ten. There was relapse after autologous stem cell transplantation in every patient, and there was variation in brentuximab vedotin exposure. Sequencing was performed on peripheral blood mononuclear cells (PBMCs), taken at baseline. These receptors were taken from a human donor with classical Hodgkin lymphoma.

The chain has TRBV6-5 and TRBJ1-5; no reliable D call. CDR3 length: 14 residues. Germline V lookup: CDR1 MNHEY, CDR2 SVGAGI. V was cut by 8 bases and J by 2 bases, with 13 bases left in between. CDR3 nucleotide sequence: TGTGCCAGCTCACACTCCGCGGGCAATCAGCCCCAGCATTTT. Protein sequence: CASSHSAGNQPQHF.

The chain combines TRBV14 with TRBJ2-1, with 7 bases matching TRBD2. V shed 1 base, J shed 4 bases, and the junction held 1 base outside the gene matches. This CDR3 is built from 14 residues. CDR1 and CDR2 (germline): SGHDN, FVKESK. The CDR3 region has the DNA TGTGCCAGCAGCCAAGGCGGGAGTTACAATGAGCAGTTCTTC. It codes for CASSQGGSYNEQFF.

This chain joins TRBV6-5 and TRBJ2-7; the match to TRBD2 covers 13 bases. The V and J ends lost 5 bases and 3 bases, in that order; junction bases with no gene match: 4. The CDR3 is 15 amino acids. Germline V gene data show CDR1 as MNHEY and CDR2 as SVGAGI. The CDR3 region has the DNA TGTGCCAGCAGTCTTGGACTAGCGGGAGACTACGAGCAGTACTTC. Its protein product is CASSLGLAGDYEQYF.

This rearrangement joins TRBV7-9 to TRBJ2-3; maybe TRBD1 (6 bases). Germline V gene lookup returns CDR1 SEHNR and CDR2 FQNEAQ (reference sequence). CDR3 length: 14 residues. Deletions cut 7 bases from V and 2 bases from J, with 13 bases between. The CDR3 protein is CASTLGAITDTQYF. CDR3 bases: TGTGCCAGCACCCTGGGGGCGATCACAGATACGCAGTATTTT. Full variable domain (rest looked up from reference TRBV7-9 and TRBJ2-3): DTGVSQNPRHKITKRGQNVTFRCDPISEHNRLYWYRQTLGQGPEFLTYFQNEAQLEKSRLLSDRFSAERPKGSFSTLEIQRTEQGDSAMYLCASTLGAITDTQYFGPGTRLTVL.

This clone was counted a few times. Here the CDR3 DNA reads TGTGCCAGCAGCTCCTGGACAGGGGGCACTGAAGCTTTCTTT. Translation: CASSSWTGGTEAFF. The rearrangement joins TRBV5-4 to TRBJ1-1, with 10 bases lining up with TRBD1. CDR1 and CDR2 (germline): SGHNT, YYREEE (reference sequence). Trimming cost V 3 bases and J 4 bases; bases outside gene matches: 3. This CDR3 contains 14 residues.

CDR3 nucleotide sequence: TGTGCCAGCAGTCTCGCGGGGCCCAGGGATACGCAGTATTTT. Its translation: CASSLAGPRDTQYF. The rearrangement links TRBV5-6 to TRBJ2-3; D may be TRBD2 (6 bases). V was trimmed by 5 bases and J by 6 bases, leaving 16 bases between them. CDR3 length: 14 amino acids. Germline CDR1 and CDR2: SGHDT and YYEEEE.

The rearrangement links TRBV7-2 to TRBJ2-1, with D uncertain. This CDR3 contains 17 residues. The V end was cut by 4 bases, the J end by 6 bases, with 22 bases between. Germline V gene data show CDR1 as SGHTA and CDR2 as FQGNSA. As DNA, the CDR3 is TGTGCCAGCAGCTCCCGGGCCCCGCCAGTAGGGCGCAATGAGCAGTTCTTC. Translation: CASSSRAPPVGRNEQFF.

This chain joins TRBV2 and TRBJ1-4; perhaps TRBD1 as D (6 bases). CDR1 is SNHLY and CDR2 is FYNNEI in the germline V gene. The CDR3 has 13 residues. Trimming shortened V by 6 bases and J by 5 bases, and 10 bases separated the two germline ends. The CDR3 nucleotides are TGTGCCAGCAGCCGGGACAACAATGAAAAACTGTTTTTT. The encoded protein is CASSRDNNEKLFF.

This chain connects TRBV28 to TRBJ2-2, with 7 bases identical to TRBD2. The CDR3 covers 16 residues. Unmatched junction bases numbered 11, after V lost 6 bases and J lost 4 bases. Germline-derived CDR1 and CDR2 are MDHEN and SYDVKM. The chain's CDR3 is CASSRLAGDPTGELFF. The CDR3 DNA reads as TGTGCCAGCAGCAGGTTGGCGGGAGACCCCACCGGGGAGCTGTTTTTT.

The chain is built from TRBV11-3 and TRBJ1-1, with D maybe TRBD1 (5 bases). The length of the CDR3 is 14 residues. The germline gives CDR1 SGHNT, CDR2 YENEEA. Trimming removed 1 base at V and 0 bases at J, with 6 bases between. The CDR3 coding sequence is TGTGCCAGCAGCTTAGTAGGGGTGAACACTGAAGCTTTCTTT. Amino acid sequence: CASSLVGVNTEAFF.

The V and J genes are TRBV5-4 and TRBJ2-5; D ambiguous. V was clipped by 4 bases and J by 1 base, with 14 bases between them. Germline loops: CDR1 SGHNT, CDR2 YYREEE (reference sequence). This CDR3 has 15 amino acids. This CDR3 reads CASSPPPGPQETQYF. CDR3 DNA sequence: TGTGCCAGCAGCCCCCCCCCGGGCCCCCAAGAGACCCAGTACTTC.

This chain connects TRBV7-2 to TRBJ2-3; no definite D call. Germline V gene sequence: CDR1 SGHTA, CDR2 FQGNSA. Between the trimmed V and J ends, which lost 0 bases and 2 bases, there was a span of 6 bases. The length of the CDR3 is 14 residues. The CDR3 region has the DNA TGTGCCAGCAGCTTAGCGATATCCACAGATACGCAGTATTTT. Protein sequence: CASSLAISTDTQYF.

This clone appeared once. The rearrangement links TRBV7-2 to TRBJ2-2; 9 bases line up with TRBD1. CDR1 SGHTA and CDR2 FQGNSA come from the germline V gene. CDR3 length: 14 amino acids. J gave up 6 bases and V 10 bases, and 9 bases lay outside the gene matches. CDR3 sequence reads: CATAPGQGPGELFF. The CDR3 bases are TGTGCCACCGCACCGGGACAGGGCCCCGGGGAGCTGTTTTTT.

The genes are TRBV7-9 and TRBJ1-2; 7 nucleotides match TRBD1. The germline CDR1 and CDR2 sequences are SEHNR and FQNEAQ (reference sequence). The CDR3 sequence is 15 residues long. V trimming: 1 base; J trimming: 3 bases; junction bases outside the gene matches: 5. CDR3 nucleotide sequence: TGTGCCAGCAGCTTAGGGACAGGCAGGGACTATGGCTACACCTTC. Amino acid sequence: CASSLGTGRDYGYTF.

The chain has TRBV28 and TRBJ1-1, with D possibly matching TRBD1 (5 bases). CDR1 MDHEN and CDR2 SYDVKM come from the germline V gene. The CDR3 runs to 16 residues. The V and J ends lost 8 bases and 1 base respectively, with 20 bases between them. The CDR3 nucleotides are TGTGCCAGCCAAGTTCCCGTCAGGGCCCCGAACACTGAAGCTTTCTTT. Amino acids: CASQVPVRAPNTEAFF.

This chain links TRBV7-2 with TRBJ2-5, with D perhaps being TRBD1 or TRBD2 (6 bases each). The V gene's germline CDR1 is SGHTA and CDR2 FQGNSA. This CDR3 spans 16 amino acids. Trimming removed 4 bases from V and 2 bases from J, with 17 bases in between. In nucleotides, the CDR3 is TGTGCCAGCAGCTCCCTGGGTGGGGGGCGGCAAGAGACCCAGTACTTC. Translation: CASSSLGGGRQETQYF.

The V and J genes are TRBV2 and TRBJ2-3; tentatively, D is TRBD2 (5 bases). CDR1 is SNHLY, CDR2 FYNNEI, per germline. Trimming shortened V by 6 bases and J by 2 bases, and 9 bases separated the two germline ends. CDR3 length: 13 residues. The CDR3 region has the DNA TGTGCCAGCAGCGGAGGAAACACAGATACGCAGTATTTT. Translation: CASSGGNTDTQYF.

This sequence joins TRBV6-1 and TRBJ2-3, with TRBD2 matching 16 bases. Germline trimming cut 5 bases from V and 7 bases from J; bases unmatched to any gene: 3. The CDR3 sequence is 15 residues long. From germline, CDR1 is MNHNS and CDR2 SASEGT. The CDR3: CASSKGLAGGNTQYF. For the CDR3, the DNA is TGTGCCAGCAGTAAGGGACTAGCGGGAGGGAATACGCAGTATTTT.

The CDR3 bases are TGTGCCAGCAGCCGGACGTCCGAAAAACTGTTTTTT. Its translation: CASSRTSEKLFF. The chain couples TRBV11-3 to TRBJ1-4; D call uncertain. Trimming took off 5 bases at V and 8 bases at J, with 9 bases between the two ends. Germline V gene sequence: CDR1 SGHNT, CDR2 YENEEA. This CDR3 region has 12 residues. The full variable domain, completed using reference TRBV11-3 and TRBJ1-4, is EAGVVQSPRYKIIEKKQPVAFWCNPISGHNTLYWYLQNLGQGPELLIRYENEEAVDDSQLPKDRFSAERLKGVDSTLKIQPAELGDSAVYLCASSRTSEKLFFGSGTQLSVL.

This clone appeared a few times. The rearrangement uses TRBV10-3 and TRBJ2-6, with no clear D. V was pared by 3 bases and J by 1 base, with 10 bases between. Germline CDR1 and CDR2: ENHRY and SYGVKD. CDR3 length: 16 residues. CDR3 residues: CAISDLGSSGANVLTF. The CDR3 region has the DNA TGTGCCATCAGTGATCTGGGATCATCTGGGGCCAACGTCCTGACTTTC.

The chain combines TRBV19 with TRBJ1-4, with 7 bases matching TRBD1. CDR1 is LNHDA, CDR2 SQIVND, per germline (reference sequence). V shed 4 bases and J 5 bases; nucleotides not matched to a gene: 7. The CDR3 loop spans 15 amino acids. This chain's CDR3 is CASSTRQGRNEKLFF. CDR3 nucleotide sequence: TGTGCCAGTAGTACCCGACAGGGAAGGAATGAAAAACTGTTTTTT.

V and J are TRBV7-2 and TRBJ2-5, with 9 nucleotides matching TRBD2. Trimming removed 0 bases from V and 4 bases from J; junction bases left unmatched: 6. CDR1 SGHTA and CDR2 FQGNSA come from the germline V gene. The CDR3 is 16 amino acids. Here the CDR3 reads CASSLAPGTSRETQYF. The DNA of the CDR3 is TGTGCCAGCAGCTTAGCGCCCGGGACTAGCAGAGAGACCCAGTACTTC.

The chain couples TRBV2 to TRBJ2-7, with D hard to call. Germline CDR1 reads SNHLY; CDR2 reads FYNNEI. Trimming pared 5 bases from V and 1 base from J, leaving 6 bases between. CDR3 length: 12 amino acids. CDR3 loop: CASSTASYEQYF. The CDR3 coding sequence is TGTGCCAGCAGTACAGCTTCCTACGAGCAGTACTTC.

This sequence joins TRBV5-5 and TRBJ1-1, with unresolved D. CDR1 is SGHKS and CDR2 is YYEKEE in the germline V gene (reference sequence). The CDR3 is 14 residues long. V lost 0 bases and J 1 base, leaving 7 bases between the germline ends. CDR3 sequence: CASSLDYANTEAFF. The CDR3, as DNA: TGTGCCAGCAGCTTGGATTATGCGAACACTGAAGCTTTCTTT.

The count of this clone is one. The CDR3 nucleotides read TGCGCCAGCAGCTTCCAGGGAGACACTGAAGCTTTCTTT. Residues: CASSFQGDTEAFF. This sequence joins TRBV5-1 and TRBJ1-1, with D tentatively TRBD1 (5 bases). Germline values: CDR1 SGHRS, CDR2 YFSETQ. The CDR3 is 13 residues long. V dropped 2 bases and J dropped 3 bases, with 8 bases sitting between them.

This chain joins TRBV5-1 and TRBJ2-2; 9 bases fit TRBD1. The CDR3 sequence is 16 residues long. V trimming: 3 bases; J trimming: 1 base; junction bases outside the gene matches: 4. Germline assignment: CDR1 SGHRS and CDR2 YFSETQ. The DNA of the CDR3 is TGCGCCAGCAGCTCGAGGGGACAGGGGAACACCGGGGAGCTGTTTTTT. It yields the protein CASSSRGQGNTGELFF.

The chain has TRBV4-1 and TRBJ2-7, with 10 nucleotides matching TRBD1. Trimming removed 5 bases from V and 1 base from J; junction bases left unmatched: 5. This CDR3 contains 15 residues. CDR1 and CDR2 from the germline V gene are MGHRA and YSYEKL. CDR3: CASSTRTGGSYEQYV. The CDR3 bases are TGCGCCAGCAGCACACGGACAGGGGGGTCCTACGAGCAGTACGTC.

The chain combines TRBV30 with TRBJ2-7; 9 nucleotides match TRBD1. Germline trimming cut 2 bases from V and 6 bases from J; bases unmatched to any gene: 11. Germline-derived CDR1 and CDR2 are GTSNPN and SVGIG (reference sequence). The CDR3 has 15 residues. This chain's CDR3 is CAWSPPGTGTFEQYV. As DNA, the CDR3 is TGTGCCTGGAGTCCACCCGGGACAGGGACCTTCGAGCAGTACGTC.